This T cell receptor beta chain stems from a study of cytomegalovirus exposure and HLA in healthy donors. The table lists this clone with a few counts. The V gene's germline CDR1 is MNHNY and CDR2 SVGAGI (reference sequence). The V gene end was trimmed by 7 bases and the J gene end by 7 bases; junction bases not matched to a gene: 7. The CDR3 length is 14 residues. Amplification used 60 Vbeta primers and 13 Jbeta primers. Sequenced by immunoSEQ multiplex PCR; TCRdb stores in-frame clones only, minus some. The table shows approximately 200,000 clones, with 70% to 90% occurring only once. The sample was PBMCs. The V call is TRBV6-6, the J call TRBJ1-6; 7 bases are shared with TRBD1. This sequence was found in a woman aged 45 to 65 in good health and CMV-seronegative. CDR3 sequence reads: CASTRRGQNSPLHF. CDR3 in DNA: TGTGCCAGCACCCGCAGGGGACAGAATTCACCCCTCCACTTT.